Presented here are 15 T cell receptor beta chains from one specimen sequenced in a study of human T cells and chemical hapten exposure. In TCRdb, the RACE reads were re-called with MiXCR into one record per CDR3 protein. The sample holds 69,000 or so distinct CDR3 sequences; around a tenth are singletons and the top ten take around 7%. Regarding time point: patch test 2, 6 weeks after DPC sensitization. The treatment: therapeutic diphenylcyclopropenone sensitization with weekly scalp DPC. This specimen consisted of whole blood, obtained in connection with sensitization to the hapten diphenylcyclopropenone (DPC). The receptors shown here come from a woman between 50 and 59 years old with alopecia areata. Some clones in this sample may be carry-over from other donors' samples.

The chain links TRBV12-5 to TRBJ2-7; D gene uncertain. CDR3 size: 18 residues. Trimming removed 5 bases from V and 0 bases from J, with 23 bases in between. Germline V gene lookup returns CDR1 LGHNT and CDR2 FRNRAP. The CDR3 spells CASGEQPRLQTSSYEQYF. CDR3 nucleotide sequence: TGTGCTAGTGGTGAACAACCACGACTTCAAACGAGCTCCTACGAGCAGTACTTC.

This clonotype occurred many times. At one of its ends the junction is not consistent with the germline gene, which may arise from a read error. The chain carries TRBV29-1 and TRBJ2-1, with D hard to call. Germline loops: CDR1 SQVTM, CDR2 ANQGSEA. The CDR3 is made up of 11 amino acids. The CDR3 DNA follows: TGCAGCGTTGAGAAACTACCCGCCCTTTTGTTC. Encoded protein: CSVEKLPALLF.

Many counts were recorded for this clonotype. The chain couples TRBV10-2 to TRBJ1-6; 7 bases are shared with TRBD1. With V trimmed by 6 bases and J by 7 bases, 6 bases remained unmatched. Germline V gene sequence: CDR1 WSHSY, CDR2 SAAADI. This CDR3 region has 14 residues. CDR3 amino acids: CASRGGVGNSPLHF. The CDR3 DNA sequence: TGCGCCAGCAGAGGGGGCGTGGGGAATTCACCCCTCCACTTT.

This clonotype occurred many times. This chain joins TRBV21-1 and TRBJ1-5; the table's D call, TRBD1, has no DNA check behind it. TRBV21-1 is labeled a pseudogene. The CDR3 spans 16 residues. CDR3 DNA: TGTGCCAGCAGCAACGGGACACTGAATAGCAATCAGCCCCAGCATTTT. It yields the protein CASSNGTLNSNQPQHF.

This clonotype was counted ten times or more. V and J are TRBV27 and TRBJ2-6; unclear D gene. The CDR3 extends over 12 amino acids. Trimming removed 4 bases from V and 4 bases from J, with 2 bases in between. The germline V gene encodes CDR1 MNHEY and CDR2 SMNVEV (reference sequence). The CDR3 coding sequence is TGTGCCAGCAGTTCCGGGGCCAACGTCCTGACTTTC. It translates to CASSSGANVLTF.

This clonotype was counted ten times or more. The genes are TRBV19 and TRBJ2-3; D is undetermined. V was cut by 5 bases and J by 4 bases, with 10 bases left in between. CDR3 size: 13 residues. Looked up from germline, CDR1 is LNHDA and CDR2 is SQIVND (reference sequence). Here the CDR3 reads CASSFTTSDTQYF. The CDR3 bases are TGTGCCAGTAGTTTCACGACATCAGATACGCAGTATTTT.

At least ten counts were recorded for this clonotype. V usage is TRBV7-6 and J usage is TRBJ1-5; no clear D gene. CDR3 length equals 16 residues. The ends were cut back, 1 base at V and 1 base at J, with 11 bases in the middle. The germline V gene has CDR1 SGHVS and CDR2 FNYEAQ. CDR3 region: CASSLEGRGSNQPQHF. In nucleotides, the CDR3 is TGTGCCAGCAGCTTAGAGGGCAGAGGAAGCAATCAGCCCCAGCATTTT.

This clonotype was counted only a few times. The gene calls are TRBV6-1 and TRBJ1-5; D is perhaps TRBD1 (5 bases). CDR3 length: 18 residues. Germline assignment: CDR1 MNHNS and CDR2 SASEGT. V was clipped by 4 bases and J by 0 bases, with 19 bases between them. CDR3 sequence: CASSAQTGTGVSNQPQHF. As DNA, the CDR3 is TGTGCCAGCAGTGCACAAACAGGTACCGGGGTTAGCAATCAGCCCCAGCATTTT.

Concerning this clonotype: A much larger clone is a single base away; this may be a read error. Given the absence of the conserved phenylalanine or tryptophan at the CDR3 end, a read error is likely. The V call is TRBV29-1, the J call TRBJ2-3; D ambiguous. Trimming cost V 3 bases and J 1 base, with 8 bases left between them. The germline V gene has CDR1 SQVTM and CDR2 ANQGSEA. The CDR3 covers 13 residues. CDR3 sequence reads: CSVDLGGTDTQYS. CDR3 nucleotides: TGCAGCGTTGACCTCGGCGGCACAGATACGCAGTATTCT.

This clonotype occurred many times. CDR3 nucleotide sequence: TGCAGCGTCACAGGGCTGAACACTGAAGCTTTCTTT. It codes for CSVTGLNTEAFF. The V call is TRBV29-1, the J call TRBJ1-1; the D gene is possibly TRBD1 (6 bases). This CDR3 comprises 12 residues. Trimming took 6 bases from V and 0 from J, leaving 8 bases between them. Germline assignment: CDR1 SQVTM and CDR2 ANQGSEA.

This clonotype was found many times. The CDR3 protein is CASRGAGGENIQYF. In DNA form, the CDR3 reads TGTGCCAGCAGAGGCGCGGGAGGGGAAAACATTCAGTACTTC. The chain links TRBV25-1 to TRBJ2-4, with TRBD2 matching 9 bases. Unmatched junction bases numbered 5, after V lost 6 bases and J lost 5 bases. CDR3 size: 14 residues. Germline V gene lookup returns CDR1 MGHDK and CDR2 SYGVNS.

This clonotype has a count of ten or more. V usage is TRBV20-1 and J usage is TRBJ2-2; 9 bases are a match to TRBD2. From germline, CDR1 is DFQATT and CDR2 SNEGSKA (reference sequence). This CDR3 has 13 residues. CDR3 residues: CGSGRGDTGELFF. In nucleotides, the CDR3 is TGCGGTAGCGGGAGAGGGGACACCGGGGAGCTGTTTTTT.

V usage is TRBV12-3 or TRBV12-4 and J usage is TRBJ2-3; TRBD2 aligns across 13 bases. CDR3 length: 15 residues. J was trimmed by 5 bases and V by 6 bases; bases with no gene match: 5. CDR3 in amino acids: CASRRLAGGRDTQYF. In nucleotides, the CDR3 is TGTGCCAGCAGACGACTAGCGGGGGGCAGAGATACGCAGTATTTT.

This clonotype came up many times. This chain connects TRBV6-1 to TRBJ2-7; TRBD1 is a possible D gene (5 bases). In germline, CDR1 is MNHNS, CDR2 SASEGT. Trimming shortened V by 11 bases and J by 2 bases, and 16 bases separated the two germline ends. This CDR3 has 13 residues. The CDR3 loop reads CAGSLTDTYEQYF. The CDR3 DNA is TGTGCCGGGTCCTTGACAGACACCTACGAGCAGTACTTC.

Many counts were recorded for this clonotype. The V and J genes are TRBV6-1 and TRBJ1-5, with TRBD1 as a possible D gene (5 bases). Germline V CDR1 and CDR2: MNHNS, SASEGT. V gave up 3 bases and J gave up 0 bases, with 9 bases separating them. This CDR3 has 15 residues. The CDR3 DNA sequence: TGTGCCAGCAGTGAGGGACTTAATAGCAATCAGCCCCAGCATTTT. Residues: CASSEGLNSNQPQHF.